The subject of this entry is one TCR beta chain. Antigen specificity is unknown. The entry originates in a study of cytomegalovirus exposure and HLA in healthy donors. Researchers ran the PCR with 60 Vbeta and 13 Jbeta primers. Method: immunoSEQ multiplex PCR; TCRdb's copy keeps in-frame clones and lacks some. The table for this sample gives fewer than 85,000 clones. Study-level results: Reports indicated that the classifier achieved high specificity and sensitivity in diagnosing cytomegalovirus status.

This receptor was obtained from a man aged 45-65 years in good health and CMV-seropositive. Sequences were obtained from PBMCs.

Written as DNA, the CDR3 is TGTGCCAGCAGCTTCGAGGGCGCTGAAGCTTTCTTT. The encoded protein is CASSFEGAEAFF. J is TRBJ1-1 and V is TRBV13; D ambiguous. CDR1 and CDR2 (germline): PRHDT, FYEKMQ (reference sequence). The V gene lost 3 bases and the J gene lost 6 bases, with 8 bases spanning the gap. This CDR3 region has 12 residues.